The T cell receptor beta chain under discussion was sequenced for a study of T-cell reconstitution after alpha-beta-depleted transplantation in children. During its preparation, the TCRbeta library received unique molecular identifiers. Using its own MiXCR run on the PCR reads, TCRdb lists one record per CDR3 protein. The repertoire holds about 500,000 distinct CDR3 sequences, with less than 35% as singletons. This CDR3 region has 14 residues. V gave up 7 bases and J gave up 6 bases; unmatched junction bases: 9. The germline V gene encodes CDR1 SEHNR and CDR2 FQNEAQ (reference sequence). The gene calls are TRBV7-9 and TRBJ2-1; 7 bases are shared with TRBD2. This clonotype originated in a human donor who donated a stem cell graft to a child with aplastic anemia. The source material was PBMCs from the stem cell graft donor, sampled from the stem cell graft. CDR3 bases: TGTGCCAGCATTGGAGGACTAGGAATCAATGAGCAGTTCTTC. The encoded protein is CASIGGLGINEQFF. Together with reference TRBV7-9 and TRBJ2-1, the CDR3 gives the full variable domain: DTGVSQNPRHKITKRGQNVTFRCDPISEHNRLYWYRQTLGQGPEFLTYFQNEAQLEKSRLLSDRFSAERPKGSFSTLEIQRTEQGDSAMYLCASIGGLGINEQFFGPGTRLTVL.